Described below is a single T cell receptor (beta chain) sequence and its context. The data originate from a study of blood T cell repertoires in COVID-19. At the level of the study: Acute and convalescent COVID-19 specimens originated in the United States, Italy and Spain.

How the authors handled the data: From reference gene primer amplification, estimates of nucleated cell counts were derived. The assay was immunoSEQ multiplex PCR, and TCRdb's table has in-frame clones only and misses some. From that table come the V and J calls and clone size; the DNA was used to work out D and trimming. The data show around 200,000 clones, more than 75% seen once. Residents of about two dozen US areas, aged about 18 to 100 years, made up the participants. The CDR3 contains 17 residues. Germline V gene data show CDR1 as SGHTA and CDR2 as FQGTGA. V dropped 5 bases and J dropped 4; count of bases not matched to a gene: 10.

The receptor comes from a man aged 40-49 years with acute COVID-19. This chain uses TRBV7-3 with TRBJ2-1; 11 nucleotides agree with TRBD2. Specimen: PBMCs or T cells enriched from blood (not recorded which). The CDR3 nucleotides are TGTGCCAGCAGCGTTTGGGCGACTAGCGGGACGTACAATGAGCAGTTCTTC. Translating it yields CASSVWATSGTYNEQFF.